This TCR beta chain was recorded in a study of CD8 T cells in Susac syndrome. Across the whole study: Patients with Susac syndrome were therapy-naive, treated with corticosteroids, or treated with intravenous immunoglobulin alone when blood was collected.

Random hexamers served to reverse transcribe roughly 0.5 to 1 ug RNA. An immunoSEQ multiplex PCR generated amplified TCR beta CDR3 products spanning 54 Vbeta and 13 Jbeta. One entry per CDR3 protein results from TCRdb running MiXCR on the immunoSEQ multiplex PCR reads. The sample lists 84,000 or so distinct CDR3 sequences, 96% occurring once. Germline CDR1 is SQVTM and CDR2 is ANQGSEA. CDR3 length: 12 residues. V lost 4 bases to trimming and J lost 6 bases, with 10 bases between them. The source material was CD8+ T cells from PBMCs. The V call is TRBV29-1, the J call TRBJ1-3; no definite D call. The source of this sequence is a human donor with Susac syndrome. The chain's CDR3 is CSVVGRENTIYF. The CDR3 region has the DNA TGCAGCGTTGTCGGTCGCGAAAACACCATATATTTT.